The next 26 T cell receptor beta chains were all read from a single sample in a study of blood T cell repertoires in COVID-19. Some clones are missing from TCRdb's copy, which holds only in-frame ones; the method was immunoSEQ multiplex PCR. The sample holds roughly 210,000 clones; approximately 90% are singletons and the top ten take more than 1.5%. Sequenced material: peripheral blood. The receptors originated from a man aged 65-85 years with acute or convalescent COVID-19.

The rearrangement joins TRBV28 to TRBJ2-7; D is perhaps TRBD1 (5 bases). V lost 5 bases and J lost 5, with 16 bases in between. Germline V gene sequence: CDR1 MDHEN, CDR2 SYDVKM. The CDR3 extends over 14 amino acids. CDR3 protein: CASSRTSPTNEQYF. CDR3 DNA: TGTGCCAGCAGTCGGACATCTCCTACAAACGAGCAGTACTTC.

V is TRBV5-1 and J is TRBJ2-1; perhaps TRBD1 as D (6 bases). V gave up 4 bases and J gave up 0 bases, with 11 bases separating them. CDR1 SGHRS and CDR2 YFSETQ come from the germline V gene. The CDR3 totals 15 residues. The CDR3 here is CASSSGQFSYNEQFF. In DNA form, the CDR3 reads TGCGCCAGCAGCAGCGGACAGTTCTCCTACAATGAGCAGTTCTTC.

This chain's CDR3 is CASSIRLNTGDTQYF. The CDR3 DNA reads as TGTGCCAGCAGCATCCGCTTAAACACAGGAGATACGCAGTATTTT. The rearrangement joins TRBV9 to TRBJ2-3, with D possibly matching TRBD1 (5 bases). This CDR3 comprises 15 residues. The germline V and J ends were trimmed by 4 bases and 5 bases, with 17 bases remaining between them. Germline CDR1 reads SGDLS; CDR2 reads YYNGEE.

This chain connects TRBV5-1 to TRBJ1-2, with D possibly TRBD1 on 6 matching bases. CDR1 and CDR2 (germline): SGHRS, YFSETQ. Trimming shortened V by 6 bases and J by 3 bases, and 18 bases separated the two germline ends. CDR3 length: 15 amino acids. CDR3: CASTLGRGWDYGYTF. The CDR3, as DNA: TGCGCCAGCACCCTCGGCAGGGGTTGGGACTATGGCTACACCTTC.

There are a few counts of this clone. Germline and junction disagree at one end, which may indicate a read error. This chain uses TRBV7-9 with TRBJ1-3, with 10 bases fitting TRBD1. The CDR3 extends over 16 amino acids. Germline V gene sequence: CDR1 SEHNR, CDR2 FQNEAQ (reference sequence). In DNA, the CDR3 is TGTGCCAGCAGCTTAGCGGGACAGGGGACTGGATACACCATATATTTT. Protein product: CASSLAGQGTGYTIYF.

The genes are TRBV5-6 and TRBJ2-3; tentatively, D is TRBD2 (5 bases). V gave up 4 bases and J gave up 1 base, with 13 bases separating them. The CDR3 is 15 amino acids. Germline lookup yields CDR1 SGHDT and CDR2 YYEEEE. CDR3 nucleotide sequence: TGTGCCAGCAGCAGGACCTCCGGGGGCACAGATACGCAGTATTTT. Translating gives CASSRTSGGTDTQYF.

This clone has only a few counts. The chain combines TRBV28 with TRBJ1-3; the D is unclear. Deletions cut 2 bases from V and 0 bases from J, with 11 bases between. Germline V lookup: CDR1 MDHEN, CDR2 SYDVKM. The CDR3 contains 16 residues. The CDR3 reads CASSLVKQSSGNTIYF. CDR3 nucleotides: TGTGCCAGCAGTTTAGTAAAACAGTCCTCTGGAAACACCATATATTTT.

The DNA of the CDR3 is TGTGCCAGCAGTCTGTCAGGGGGCATGAATGAGCAGTTCTTC. Translating it yields CASSLSGGMNEQFF. The rearrangement joins TRBV6-2 or TRBV6-3 to TRBJ2-1; TRBD1 matches 8 bases. CDR3 length equals 14 residues. V was pared by 5 bases and J by 7 bases, with 7 bases of the junction left unmatched. Germline CDR1 reads MNHEY; CDR2 reads SVGEGT.

The rearrangement uses TRBV18 and TRBJ2-1; TRBD2 agrees at 7 bases. With 5 bases clipped from V and 1 base from J, the junction kept 11 bases outside the gene matches. From germline, CDR1 is KGHSH and CDR2 LQKENI. The CDR3 is made up of 17 amino acids. CDR3 residues: CASSSPAGAGSYNEQFF. In DNA, the CDR3 is TGTGCCAGCTCAAGTCCGGCGGGAGCTGGATCCTACAATGAGCAGTTCTTC.

This chain links TRBV5-8 with TRBJ1-5; the match to TRBD1 covers 8 bases. Germline V gives CDR1 SGHTS, CDR2 YDEGEE. The V segment lost 2 bases and the J segment 6 bases; nucleotides outside the gene matches: 7. The CDR3 length is 15 residues. The CDR3 sequence is CASSFGQGYGQPQHF. The DNA of the CDR3 is TGTGCCAGCAGCTTCGGACAGGGATATGGTCAGCCCCAGCATTTT. The whole variable domain, remainder taken from reference TRBV5-8 and TRBJ1-5, is EAGVTQSPTHLIKTRGQQATLRCSPISGHTSVYWYQQALGLGLQFLLWYDEGEERNRGNFPPRFSGRQFPNYSSELNVNALELEDSALYLCASSFGQGYGQPQHFGDGTRLSIL.

This chain uses TRBV19 with TRBJ2-5, with D tentatively TRBD2 (6 bases). Germline lookup yields CDR1 LNHDA and CDR2 SQIVND (reference sequence). V was pared by 1 base and J by 11 bases, with 23 bases between. The CDR3 spans 16 residues. CDR3 in DNA: TGTGCCAGTAGTATAGTATCGTCACTGAAATTTGGGACTCAGTACTTC. This translates into CASSIVSSLKFGTQYF.

A few counts support this clone. This chain joins TRBV6-1 and TRBJ1-2, with 7 bases aligning to TRBD1. Looked up from germline, CDR1 is MNHNS and CDR2 is SASEGT. This CDR3 region has 14 residues. Trimming removed 2 bases from V and 8 bases from J; junction bases left unmatched: 8. The CDR3: CASSESQGRYGYTF. DNA of the CDR3: TGTGCCAGCAGTGAATCACAGGGGCGATACGGCTACACCTTC.

The chain joins TRBV5-6 to TRBJ2-6, with D tentatively TRBD1 (5 bases). CDR1 is SGHDT, CDR2 YYEEEE, per germline. Trimming cost V 4 bases and J 3 bases, with 11 bases left between them. This CDR3 comprises 15 residues. The CDR3 DNA reads as TGTGCCAGCAGCCCTAGGGGCTTTGGGGCCAACGTCCTGACTTTC. Encoded protein: CASSPRGFGANVLTF.

The CDR3, as DNA: TGTGCCAGCAGCTTAGTTGTCAGGGGTCAAGAGACCCAGTACTTC. Its protein product is CASSLVVRGQETQYF. This chain uses TRBV7-8 with TRBJ2-5; tentatively, D is TRBD1 (6 bases). This CDR3 has 15 residues. V was shortened by 1 base and J by 2 bases, with 11 bases between the two germline ends. Looked up from germline, CDR1 is SGHVS and CDR2 is FQNEAQ.

V usage is TRBV28 and J usage is TRBJ1-4; D remains ambiguous. Deletions cut 4 bases from V and 14 bases from J, with 14 bases between. The CDR3 has 12 amino acids. Germline V gene sequence: CDR1 MDHEN, CDR2 SYDVKM. The CDR3 here is CASSYPRERLFF. DNA for the CDR3: TGTGCCAGCAGTTACCCCCGGGAACGTCTGTTTTTT.

The chain employs TRBV11-2 and TRBJ1-6; the D gene is possibly TRBD1 (5 bases). Germline V gives CDR1 SGHAT, CDR2 FQNNGV. V dropped 7 bases and J dropped 7 bases, with 17 bases sitting between them. The length of the CDR3 is 15 residues. The CDR3 DNA sequence: TGTGCCAGCATCCCAGGGTTAAAGGGAAATTCACCCCTCCACTTT. Translated, it gives CASIPGLKGNSPLHF.

V is TRBV5-5 and J is TRBJ2-7; perhaps TRBD1 as D (5 bases). Per germline, CDR1 SGHKS and CDR2 YYEKEE (reference sequence). Trimming cost V 2 bases and J 6 bases, with 18 bases left between them. This CDR3 contains 15 residues. As DNA, the CDR3 is TGTGCCAGCAGCTTCCAAGCTCCAGGGTCGGGCGAGCAGTACTTC. It codes for CASSFQAPGSGEQYF.

The chain couples TRBV2 to TRBJ1-1; D might be TRBD1 (6 bases). This CDR3 contains 14 residues. Trimming removed 2 bases from V and 6 bases from J, with 13 bases in between. The V gene's germline CDR1 is SNHLY and CDR2 FYNNEI. CDR3 DNA: TGTGCCAGCAGTGAAAGGGGGTATCGGGCTGAAGCTTTCTTT. Residues: CASSERGYRAEAFF. The variable domain in full, completed from reference TRBV2 and TRBJ1-1, reads EPEVTQTPSHQVTQMGQEVILRCVPISNHLYFYWYRQILGQKVEFLVSFYNNEISEKSEIFDDQFSVERPDGSNFTLKIRSTKLEDSAMYFCASSERGYRAEAFFGQGTRLTVV.

The CDR3 region is CSVRTDLAKNIQYF. The CDR3 region has the DNA TGCAGCGTTAGGACAGACTTGGCCAAAAACATTCAGTACTTC. This chain uses TRBV29-1 with TRBJ2-4, with D perhaps matching TRBD1 (6 bases). This CDR3 spans 14 amino acids. Trimming removed 5 bases at V and 1 base at J, with 12 bases between. Germline CDR1 is SQVTM and CDR2 is ANQGSEA.

This chain links TRBV27 with TRBJ2-2, with 7 bases fitting TRBD2. Germline V gene lookup returns CDR1 MNHEY and CDR2 SMNVEV (reference sequence). This CDR3 region has 16 residues. The junction had 5 bases not matched to a gene; V was cut back by 2 bases and J by 2 bases. The CDR3 loop reads CASSLVGGGNTGELFF. In nucleotides, the CDR3 is TGTGCCAGCAGTTTAGTGGGCGGGGGAAACACCGGGGAGCTGTTTTTT.

The chain recombines TRBV21-1 with TRBJ2-7; TRBD2 was called by the table and not checked on the DNA. TRBV21-1 is noted as a pseudogene. This CDR3 has 17 residues. CDR3 coding DNA: TGTGCCAGCAGCAAACTAGGGACTAGCGGGAGGCCCTACGAGCAGTACTTC. Its protein is CASSKLGTSGRPYEQYF.

The chain links TRBV5-5 to TRBJ1-4, with D possibly being TRBD1 (6 bases). V was cut by 6 bases and J by 7 bases, with 16 bases left in between. This CDR3 region has 14 residues. From germline, CDR1 is SGHKS and CDR2 YYEKEE (reference sequence). Here the CDR3 DNA reads TGTGCCAGCACCTTAGGGGGGGGGTTTGAAAAACTGTTTTTT. It translates to CASTLGGGFEKLFF. The entire variable domain, with the rest obtained from reference TRBV5-5 and TRBJ1-4, is as follows: DAGVTQSPTHLIKTRGQQVTLRCSPISGHKSVSWYQQVLGQGPQFIFQYYEKEERGRGNFPDRFSARQFPNYSSELNVNALLLGDSALYLCASTLGGGFEKLFFGSGTQLSVL.

This sequence joins TRBV18 and TRBJ1-5, with 8 bases lining up with TRBD1. The CDR3 is made up of 15 amino acids. V dropped 3 bases and J dropped 5; count of bases not matched to a gene: 6. CDR1 is KGHSH and CDR2 is LQKENI in the germline V gene. CDR3 region: CASSPDRERDQPQHF. For the CDR3, the DNA is TGTGCCAGCTCACCGGACAGGGAAAGGGATCAGCCCCAGCATTTT.

J is TRBJ1-4 and V is TRBV9; D possibly corresponds to TRBD1 (5 bases). Trimming left V 1 base short and J 7 bases short, with 14 bases between. The CDR3 sequence is 15 residues long. Germline CDR1 reads SGDLS; CDR2 reads YYNGEE. The CDR3 DNA reads TGTGCCAGCAGCGTACAGGGAGGAAATGGTGAAAAACTGTTTTTT. It is translated as CASSVQGGNGEKLFF.

The J gene is TRBJ2-3, the V gene TRBV19, with 11 nucleotides matching TRBD2. Germline V gene data show CDR1 as LNHDA and CDR2 as SQIVND (reference sequence). The CDR3 length is 15 residues. Unmatched junction bases numbered 5, after V lost 7 bases and J lost 2 bases. CDR3 protein: CASKPLAGVTDTQYF. The CDR3, as DNA: TGTGCCAGTAAACCACTAGCGGGAGTCACAGATACGCAGTATTTT.

The chain joins TRBV7-6 to TRBJ2-2; the match to TRBD1 covers 7 bases. V gave up 5 bases and J gave up 5 bases; unmatched junction bases: 8. CDR3 size: 15 residues. Germline V lookup: CDR1 SGHVS, CDR2 FNYEAQ. For the CDR3, the DNA is TGTGCCAGCAGCCCCGGACAGGTTTTGACCGGGGAGCTGTTTTTT. Its protein product is CASSPGQVLTGELFF.